Below, 28 T cell receptor beta chains from the same sample are listed, as sequenced in a study of T cells in Graves' hyperthyroidism and ophthalmopathy. The source material, RNA transcripts, was used to amplify TCR beta CDR3 regions. HTBI primers were the set used in a first-round RT-PCR of the TCR CDR3. TCRdb used MiXCR to reprocess the multiplex PCR reads, holding one entry per CDR3 protein. The sample has 600,000 to 650,000 distinct CDR3 sequences; around 21% are singletons. The sequenced sample consisted of blood. The origin of the receptors is a man aged 25 to 45 with Graves' ophthalmopathy.

The genes are TRBV7-8 and TRBJ1-1, with 8 nucleotides matching TRBD1. Germline CDR1 is SGHVS and CDR2 is FQNEAQ. CDR3 size: 12 residues. J lost 10 bases, V lost 4 bases, and 5 bases had no gene match. CDR3 in DNA: TGTGCCAGCAGCTGGGACAGGAGATCAGCTTTCTTT. Translated: CASSWDRRSAFF.

This rearrangement joins TRBV20-1 to TRBJ2-7; D is uncertain. This CDR3 is built from 15 residues. Deletions cut 1 base from V and 4 bases from J, with 17 bases between. Germline V CDR1 and CDR2: DFQATT, SNEGSKA (reference sequence). The CDR3 coding sequence is TGCAGTGCTAGAGGAGAGTTTCGCTACCTTTACGAGCAGTACTTC. This gives the protein CSARGEFRYLYEQYF.

The V gene is TRBV28, the J gene TRBJ2-2; a weak D match, TRBD1 (6 bases). V lost 6 bases and J 6 bases, leaving 11 bases between the germline ends. The CDR3 has 13 residues. Germline CDR1 and CDR2: MDHEN and SYDVKM. For the CDR3, the DNA is TGTGCCAGCAGCATACAGGGTCCCGGGGAGCTGTTTTTT. Its protein product is CASSIQGPGELFF. The whole variable domain, remainder taken from reference TRBV28 and TRBJ2-2, is DVKVTQSSRYLVKRTGEKVFLECVQDMDHENMFWYRQDPGLGLRLIYFSYDVKMKEKGDIPEGYSVSREKKERFSLILESASTNQTSMYLCASSIQGPGELFFGEGSRLTVL.

The sample holds many counts of this clonotype. This chain connects TRBV27 to TRBJ1-5; D remains ambiguous. V lost 3 bases, J lost 3 bases, and 6 bases lay in between. The CDR3 has 13 residues. The germline CDR1 and CDR2 sequences are MNHEY and SMNVEV (reference sequence). This CDR3 reads CASSFGFNQPQHF. DNA of the CDR3: TGTGCCAGCAGTTTTGGGTTCAATCAGCCCCAGCATTTT.

CDR3: CASSERTVGSSYEQYF. CDR3 coding DNA: TGTGCCAGCAGCGAGCGGACAGTTGGGAGCTCCTACGAGCAGTACTTC. This chain joins TRBV7-9 and TRBJ2-7; a possible D gene is TRBD1 (6 bases). Trimming cost V 5 bases and J 0 bases, with 17 bases left between them. The V gene's germline CDR1 is SEHNR and CDR2 FQNEAQ (reference sequence). The CDR3 spans 16 residues.

This clonotype has just one count. V and J are TRBV24-1 and TRBJ2-3; TRBD2 matches at 8 bases. Germline V gene sequence: CDR1 KGHDR, CDR2 SFDVKD. The V gene end was trimmed by 3 bases and the J gene end by 11 bases; junction bases not matched to a gene: 12. This CDR3 contains 15 residues. In DNA, the CDR3 is TGTGCCACCAGTGATCCCGACTCTCGGGAGGGTGGGCAGTATTTT. Its protein product is CATSDPDSREGGQYF.

This clonotype has only a few counts. The chain links TRBV3-1 to TRBJ2-5; maybe TRBD1 (5 bases). Looked up from germline, CDR1 is LGHDT and CDR2 is YNNKEL (reference sequence). This CDR3 contains 14 residues. The V gene lost 2 bases and the J gene lost 5 bases, with 12 bases spanning the gap. The CDR3 loop is CASSQLRGWETQYF. CDR3 DNA sequence: TGTGCCAGCAGCCAACTAAGGGGCTGGGAGACCCAGTACTTC.

V gene TRBV7-2 combines with J gene TRBJ2-7; 8 nucleotides agree with TRBD2. Per the germline V gene, CDR1 is SGHTA and CDR2 is FQGNSA. This CDR3 is built from 16 residues. V was pared by 0 bases and J by 3 bases, with 7 bases of the junction left unmatched. This chain's CDR3 is CASSLATSGRFYEQYF. The DNA for the CDR3 is TGTGCCAGCAGCTTAGCAACTAGCGGACGGTTCTACGAGCAGTACTTC.

For this clonotype: This may come from a read error, since a much larger clone is one base off. V is TRBV9 and J is TRBJ2-3, with TRBD1 matching over 12 bases. CDR1 SGDLS and CDR2 YYNGEE come from the germline V gene. CDR3 size: 15 residues. Germline trimming cut 3 bases from V and 1 base from J; bases unmatched to any gene: 0. In DNA, the CDR3 is TGTGCCAGCAGCGGGGACAGGGGGCGCACAGATACGCAGTATTTT. Its translation: CASSGDRGRTDTQYF.

This clonotype appeared once. This sequence joins TRBV10-3 and TRBJ2-1, with TRBD2 identical over 12 bases. The germline V gene encodes CDR1 ENHRY and CDR2 SYGVKD. The CDR3 is made up of 15 amino acids. V lost 4 bases and J lost 6; bases outside the gene matches: 4. CDR3 coding DNA: TGTGCCATCAGTGGGGGGACTAGCGGGTCCAATGAGCAGTTCTTC. Translation gives CAISGGTSGSNEQFF.

This clonotype has more than one count but fewer than ten. Given a much more abundant clone one base away, this may be a read error. The V gene is TRBV12-3 or TRBV12-4, the J gene TRBJ1-1, with 8 bases matching TRBD1. This CDR3 region has 14 residues. The CDR3 loop is CASSVGQENTEVFF. In DNA form, the CDR3 reads TGTGCCAGCAGTGTGGGACAGGAGAACACTGAAGTTTTCTTT.

This clonotype occurred many times. The J gene is TRBJ1-1, the V gene TRBV2, with D unresolved. Germline lookup yields CDR1 SNHLY and CDR2 FYNNEI. V was shortened by 3 bases and J by 0 bases, with 5 bases between the two germline ends. The CDR3 covers 13 residues. The CDR3 DNA follows: TGTGCCAGCAGTGACAACTTGAACACTGAAGCTTTCTTT. Translating gives CASSDNLNTEAFF.

This clonotype was detected ten times or more. The chain is built from TRBV3-2 and TRBJ2-7; the table's D gene call, TRBD2, was not cross checked with the DNA. TRBV3-2 is recorded as a pseudogene. The CDR3 totals 16 residues. This CDR3 is CASSQEWTRWVYEQYF. CDR3 sequence (DNA): TGTGCCAGCAGCCAAGAATGGACTAGATGGGTCTACGAGCAGTACTTC.

The chain combines TRBV6-5 with TRBJ2-2, with 7 bases lining up with TRBD2. J lost 6 bases, V lost 0 bases, and 4 bases had no gene match. CDR1 and CDR2 (germline): MNHEY, SVGAGI. The CDR3 runs 15 residues. In DNA, the CDR3 is TGTGCCAGCAGTTACTCGGGGGGGAGGGCCGGGGAGCTGTTTTTT. The encoded protein is CASSYSGGRAGELFF.

This clonotype was detected many times. V gene TRBV27 combines with J gene TRBJ1-5; TRBD1 matches at 7 bases. Germline CDR1 MNHEY, CDR2 SMNVEV (reference sequence). CDR3 size: 13 residues. V lost 5 bases to trimming and J lost 6 bases; unmatched junction nucleotides: 4. The CDR3 loop is CASSMTGFQPQHF. The CDR3 bases are TGTGCCAGCAGTATGACAGGGTTTCAGCCCCAGCATTTT.

This clonotype was observed many times. J is TRBJ2-1 and V is TRBV20-1; possibly TRBD2 for D (7 bases). The CDR3 loop spans 15 amino acids. Trimming cost V 3 bases and J 0 bases, with 12 bases left between them. From germline, CDR1 is DFQATT and CDR2 SNEGSKA (reference sequence). CDR3 DNA sequence: TGCAGTGCTAGGGCGGGGGCCGCCTCCTACAATGAGCAGTTCTTC. This translates into CSARAGAASYNEQFF.

Many counts were recorded for this clonotype. V usage is TRBV2 and J usage is TRBJ1-5; D remains unclear. Germline V gene sequence: CDR1 SNHLY, CDR2 FYNNEI. V was shortened by 1 base and J by 4 bases, with 8 bases between the two germline ends. The CDR3 spans 14 residues. The CDR3 DNA follows: TGTGCCAGCAGTGAAGAGGTCTCTAATCAGCCCCAGCATTTT. Protein sequence: CASSEEVSNQPQHF.

The chain uses TRBV19 and TRBJ1-5; D gene uncertain. V lost 2 bases and J lost 0, with 5 bases in between. The CDR3 runs 14 residues. CDR1 and CDR2 from the germline V gene are LNHDA and SQIVND (reference sequence). CDR3 in amino acids: CASSISNSNQPQHF. CDR3 nucleotide sequence: TGTGCCAGTAGTATATCTAATAGCAATCAGCCCCAGCATTTT.

The sample holds many counts of this clonotype. The chain uses TRBV2 and TRBJ2-7; no firm D call. Germline V gene sequence: CDR1 SNHLY, CDR2 FYNNEI. The CDR3 is 12 amino acids. V lost 2 bases and J 5 bases, leaving 7 bases between the germline ends. The CDR3 loop is CASSELIHEQYF. CDR3 DNA sequence: TGTGCCAGCAGTGAACTCATCCACGAGCAGTACTTC.

This clonotype was seen only a few times. The chain is built from TRBV20-1 and TRBJ2-7, with 11 bases aligning to TRBD1. CDR1 DFQATT and CDR2 SNEGSKA come from the germline V gene (reference sequence). Losses at the gene ends were 0 bases for V and 7 bases for J; bases not matched to a gene: 8. There are 15 residues in the CDR3. The CDR3 spells CSARDLDRGPYEQYF. For the CDR3, the DNA is TGCAGTGCTAGAGATTTGGACAGGGGGCCTTATGAGCAGTACTTC.

J is TRBJ2-4 and V is TRBV5-4; D is perhaps TRBD1 or TRBD2 (7 bases each). Germline CDR1 reads SGHNT; CDR2 reads YYREEE (reference sequence). V was clipped by 0 bases and J by 3 bases, with 13 bases between them. The CDR3 is 16 amino acids. The CDR3 here is CASSLDPRGGKNIQYF. In nucleotides, the CDR3 is TGTGCCAGCAGCTTGGATCCCAGGGGGGGCAAAAACATTCAGTACTTC. Using reference TRBV5-4 and TRBJ2-4 for the parts outside the CDR3, the full variable domain is ETGVTQSPTHLIKTRGQQVTLRCSSQSGHNTVSWYQQALGQGPQFIFQYYREEENGRGNFPPRFSGLQFPNYSSELNVNALELDDSALYLCASSLDPRGGKNIQYFGAGTRLSVL.

The chain uses TRBV6-2 or TRBV6-3 and TRBJ2-4; tentative D call: TRBD1 (5 bases). This CDR3 region has 14 residues. Between the trimmed V and J ends, which lost 2 bases and 6 bases, there was a span of 11 bases. CDR1 is MNHEY, CDR2 SVGEGT, per germline. CDR3 sequence: CASSYGAVINIQYF. The DNA for the CDR3 is TGTGCCAGCAGTTACGGGGCGGTGATAAACATTCAGTACTTC.

The genes are TRBV13 and TRBJ2-3; 11 bases match TRBD2. The CDR3 consists of 18 residues. V was pared by 0 bases and J by 5 bases, with 10 bases of the junction left unmatched. CDR1 and CDR2 from the germline V gene are PRHDT and FYEKMQ (reference sequence). In nucleotides, the CDR3 is TGTGCCAGCAGCTTAGGCCCTATAGCGGGAGGGGTCGAAGATACGCAGTATTTT. The encoded protein is CASSLGPIAGGVEDTQYF. Supplemented by reference TRBV13 and TRBJ2-3, the full variable domain reads AAGVIQSPRHLIKEKRETATLKCYPIPRHDTVYWYQQGPGQDPQFLISFYEKMQSDKGSIPDRFSAQQFSDYHSELNMSSLELGDSALYFCASSLGPIAGGVEDTQYFGPGTRLTVL.

This clonotype has ten or more counts. The J gene is TRBJ1-5, the V gene TRBV7-2, with D uncertain. CDR3 length: 14 amino acids. Trimming left V 1 base short and J 5 bases short, with 9 bases between. The germline V gene encodes CDR1 SGHTA and CDR2 FQGNSA. CDR3 residues: CASSLGTSYQPQHF. The CDR3, as DNA: TGTGCCAGCAGCTTAGGGACCAGTTATCAGCCCCAGCATTTT.

This clonotype showed up just a few times. The chain links TRBV28 to TRBJ2-2; 9 positions agree with TRBD1. Trimming at V came to 3 bases and at J to 6 bases, leaving 11 bases not matched to a gene. The CDR3 has 17 residues. From germline, CDR1 is MDHEN and CDR2 SYDVKM. The CDR3 nucleotides read TGTGCCAGCAGTTTCCCCCCCTCCGGGACAGGGTCCGGGGAGCTGTTTTTT. It translates to CASSFPPSGTGSGELFF.

This clonotype showed up many times. This chain joins TRBV7-2 and TRBJ2-3, with D possibly matching TRBD2 (5 bases). Trimming cost V 2 bases and J 0 bases, with 12 bases left between them. This CDR3 is 16 amino acids long. CDR1 SGHTA and CDR2 FQGNSA come from the germline V gene. The CDR3 is CASSLSLSGSTDTQYF. CDR3 nucleotides: TGTGCCAGCAGCTTAAGCCTCAGCGGAAGCACAGATACGCAGTATTTT.

This clonotype was seen at least ten times. V and J are TRBV28 and TRBJ1-1, with unresolved D. Germline-derived CDR1 and CDR2 are MDHEN and SYDVKM. CDR3 length: 16 residues. V lost 5 bases, J lost 1 base, and 17 bases lay in between. This chain's CDR3 is CASSPPGPGRNTEAFF. The CDR3 nucleotides are TGTGCCAGCAGTCCTCCAGGTCCGGGCAGGAACACTGAAGCTTTCTTT.

This clonotype came up a few times. The genes are TRBV5-1 and TRBJ2-2, with 10 bases identical to TRBD2. From germline, CDR1 is SGHRS and CDR2 YFSETQ. The CDR3 is 18 residues long. J was trimmed by 0 bases and V by 1 base; bases with no gene match: 6. In nucleotides, the CDR3 is TGCGCCAGCAGCTTGCTTCTAGCGGGAGTACCGAACACCGGGGAGCTGTTTTTT. This sequence encodes CASSLLLAGVPNTGELFF.